The present entry profiles one T cell receptor (beta chain) with its context. Its antigen is currently unknown. Tagging with unique molecular identifiers was a feature of the TCR beta cDNA libraries. TCRdb ran MiXCR on the PCR reads and lists one entry per CDR3 protein. The sample holds about 460,000 distinct CDR3 sequences, roughly 45% seen once. The data were obtained in a study of post-analysis software for immune sequencing data. Study in general: Relapsing-remitting, secondary progressive and progressive-relapsing forms of multiple sclerosis all featured among disease courses.

The study's findings and limits: Those with multiple sclerosis, the patient group, showed significantly lower normalized Chao1 diversity than controls. The F measure placed samples prepared in the same batch into strongly shared clusters. Controls showed lower frequencies than patients for five TRBV segments, and TRBV5-6, TRBV5-1 and TRBV20-1 were among these.

The CDR3 has 15 residues. The V and J ends lost 2 bases and 7 bases, in that order; junction bases with no gene match: 9. Germline CDR1 and CDR2: SGHDT and YYEEEE. The clonotype comes from a girl between 5 and 17 years old with multiple sclerosis. Sample: blood. This rearrangement joins TRBV5-6 to TRBJ1-5, with 7 bases identical to TRBD1. The chain's CDR3 is CASSLLRQGAQPQHF. The CDR3 nucleotides read TGTGCCAGCAGCTTACTTAGACAGGGCGCACAGCCCCAGCATTTT.